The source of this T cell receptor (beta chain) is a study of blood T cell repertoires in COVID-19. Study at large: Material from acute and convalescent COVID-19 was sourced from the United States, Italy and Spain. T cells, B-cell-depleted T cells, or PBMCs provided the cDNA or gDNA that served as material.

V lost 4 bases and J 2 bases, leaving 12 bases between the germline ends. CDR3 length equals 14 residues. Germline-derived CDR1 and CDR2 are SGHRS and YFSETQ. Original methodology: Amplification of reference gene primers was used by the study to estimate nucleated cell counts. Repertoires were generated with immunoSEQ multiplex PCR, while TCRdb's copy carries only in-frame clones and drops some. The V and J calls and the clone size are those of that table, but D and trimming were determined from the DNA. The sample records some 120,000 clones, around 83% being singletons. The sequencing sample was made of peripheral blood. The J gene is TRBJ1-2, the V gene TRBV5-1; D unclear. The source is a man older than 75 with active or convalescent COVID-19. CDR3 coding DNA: TGCGCCAGCAGCACGGGCACGGGAAACTATGGCTACACCTTC. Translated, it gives CASSTGTGNYGYTF.